This T cell receptor beta chain was profiled in a study of persistence of HIV-infected CD4 T cells. Note on this clone: Its antigen is as yet unknown.

An overlapping HIV-1 Gag peptide pool stimulated these cells at roughly 0.97 ug/peptide/mL. Memory cells lacking CD40L and CD69 with high CD45RO were sorted. The immunoSEQ assay was version 4, run in survey mode. Produced via immunoSEQ multiplex PCR; TCRdb's table is partial and in-frame only. The sample carries 35,000 to 45,000 clones, about 84% recorded once. The source of this sequence is an adult with HIV. The donor label of this sample is uncertain. The sample in question was cultured CD4+ T cells from PBMCs, obtained from a patient who received antiretroviral therapy.

The CDR3 reads CASSQDHVNYGYTF. The DNA of the CDR3 is TGTGCCAGCAGCCAAGATCATGTAAACTATGGCTACACCTTC. The chain has TRBV3-1 (or the pseudogene TRBV3-2) and TRBJ1-2, with unresolved D. V was clipped by 0 bases and J by 2 bases, with 7 bases between them. This CDR3 comprises 14 residues. Germline V gene sequence: CDR1 LGHDT, CDR2 YNNKEL (reference sequence).